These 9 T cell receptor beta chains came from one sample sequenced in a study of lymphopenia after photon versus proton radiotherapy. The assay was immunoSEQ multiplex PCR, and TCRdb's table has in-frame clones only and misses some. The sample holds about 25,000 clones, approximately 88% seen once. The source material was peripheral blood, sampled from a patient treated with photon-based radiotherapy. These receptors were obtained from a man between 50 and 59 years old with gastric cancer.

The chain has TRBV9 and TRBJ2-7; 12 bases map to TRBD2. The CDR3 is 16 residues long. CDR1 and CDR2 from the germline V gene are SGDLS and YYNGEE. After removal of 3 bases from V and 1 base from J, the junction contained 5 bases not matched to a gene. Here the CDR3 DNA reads TGTGCCAGCAGCGGAGTGACTAGCGGGAGTTCCTACGAGCAGTACTTC. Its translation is CASSGVTSGSSYEQYF.

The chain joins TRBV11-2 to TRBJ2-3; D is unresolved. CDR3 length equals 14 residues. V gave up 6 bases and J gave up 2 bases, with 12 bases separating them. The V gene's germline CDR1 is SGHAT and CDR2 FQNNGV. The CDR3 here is CASSLRGNTDTQYF. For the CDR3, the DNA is TGTGCCAGCAGTCTTAGAGGCAACACAGATACGCAGTATTTT.

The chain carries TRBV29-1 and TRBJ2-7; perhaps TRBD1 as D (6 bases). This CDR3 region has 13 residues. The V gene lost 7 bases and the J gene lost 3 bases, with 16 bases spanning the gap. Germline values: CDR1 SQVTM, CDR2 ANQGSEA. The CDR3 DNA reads TGCAGCGCCCACCCACAGGGAAGCTACGAGCAGTACTTC. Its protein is CSAHPQGSYEQYF.

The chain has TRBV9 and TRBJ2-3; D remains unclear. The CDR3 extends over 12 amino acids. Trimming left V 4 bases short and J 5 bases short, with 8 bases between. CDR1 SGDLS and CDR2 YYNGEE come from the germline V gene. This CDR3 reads CASSSLRDTQYF. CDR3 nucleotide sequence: TGTGCCAGCAGCTCCCTAAGAGATACGCAGTATTTT. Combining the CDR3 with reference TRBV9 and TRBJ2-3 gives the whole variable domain DSGVTQTPKHLITATGQRVTLRCSPRSGDLSVYWYQQSLDQGLQFLIQYYNGEERAKGNILERFSAQQFPDLHSELNLSSLELGDSALYFCASSSLRDTQYFGPGTRLTVL.

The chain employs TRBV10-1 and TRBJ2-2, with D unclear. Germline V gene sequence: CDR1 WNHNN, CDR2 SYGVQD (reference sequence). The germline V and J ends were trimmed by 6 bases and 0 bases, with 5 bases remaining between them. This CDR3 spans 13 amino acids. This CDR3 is CASRATNTGELFF. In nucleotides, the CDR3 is TGCGCCAGCAGGGCAACGAACACCGGGGAGCTGTTTTTT.

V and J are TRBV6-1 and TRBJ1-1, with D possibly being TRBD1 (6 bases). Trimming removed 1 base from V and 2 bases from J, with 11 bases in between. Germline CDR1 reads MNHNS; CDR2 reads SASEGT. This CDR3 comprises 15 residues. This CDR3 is CASSEEEGGNTEAFF. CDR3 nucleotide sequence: TGTGCCAGCAGTGAAGAGGAGGGGGGAAACACTGAAGCTTTCTTT.

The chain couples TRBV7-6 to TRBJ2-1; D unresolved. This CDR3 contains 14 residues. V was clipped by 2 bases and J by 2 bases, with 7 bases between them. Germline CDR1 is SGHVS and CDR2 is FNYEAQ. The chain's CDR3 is CASSLRVPYNEQFF. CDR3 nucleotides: TGTGCCAGCAGCTTAAGGGTACCCTACAATGAGCAGTTCTTC. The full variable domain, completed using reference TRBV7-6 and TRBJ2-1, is GAGVSQSPRYKVTKRGQDVALRCDPISGHVSLYWYRQALGQGPEFLTYFNYEAQQDKSGLPNDRFSAERPEGSISTLTIQRTEQRDSAMYRCASSLRVPYNEQFFGPGTRLTVL.

This chain's CDR3 is CASRRDRSFSEQFF. CDR3 DNA: TGTGCCAGCAGGAGGGACAGGTCTTTTAGTGAGCAGTTCTTC. V and J are TRBV6-5 and TRBJ2-1; 8 bases line up with TRBD1. The CDR3 runs 14 residues. Germline assignment: CDR1 MNHEY and CDR2 SVGAGI. The V segment lost 6 bases and the J segment 9 bases; nucleotides outside the gene matches: 10.

Written as DNA, the CDR3 is TGCGCCAGCAGTGGAATGGGACAGGGGGCAACTGAAGCTTTCTTT. Amino acids: CASSGMGQGATEAFF. The rearrangement joins TRBV10-1 to TRBJ1-1; 12 bases agree with TRBD1. In germline, CDR1 is WNHNN, CDR2 SYGVQD (reference sequence). The CDR3 runs to 15 residues. V dropped 4 bases and J dropped 5; count of bases not matched to a gene: 5.